Following are 15 T cell receptor beta chains from one sample sequenced in a study of T-cell memory formation after mild COVID-19. MiXCR, applied by TCRdb to the 5' RACE reads, yields one record per CDR3 protein. The sample contains 85,000 to 130,000 distinct CDR3 sequences, over 10% of which appear only once. Material: PBMCs or a T cell subset sorted from them (not recorded which). All receptors derive from an adult woman who had mild COVID-19 (a few samples of this study predate the infection). Cell type and time point are not known.

A remark on this clonotype: It may be a read error: a sequence one base away is much more abundant. The CDR3 spells CASSSSTEAFF. The CDR3 DNA is TGTGCCAGCAGCTCAAGCACTGAAGCTTTCTTT. The rearrangement joins TRBV7-6 to TRBJ1-1; no reliable D call. CDR3 size: 11 residues. CDR1 and CDR2 from the germline V gene are SGHVS and FNYEAQ. V lost 4 bases and J lost 4, with 4 bases in between.

CDR3: CAWSLPGQGTDTQYF. The CDR3 nucleotides read TGTGCCTGGAGCCTCCCGGGACAGGGCACAGATACGCAGTATTTT. This sequence joins TRBV30 and TRBJ2-3; 8 positions agree with TRBD1. The V gene's germline CDR1 is GTSNPN and CDR2 SVGIG (reference sequence). The CDR3 consists of 15 residues. Losses at the gene ends were 3 bases for V and 1 base for J; bases not matched to a gene: 6.

This clonotype was recorded many times. The V gene is TRBV7-2, the J gene TRBJ2-1; D is undetermined. This CDR3 has 11 amino acids. Germline CDR1 and CDR2: SGHTA and FQGNSA. Trimming cost V 1 base and J 5 bases, with 0 bases left between them. The CDR3 is CASSLDNEQFF. In nucleotides, the CDR3 is TGTGCCAGCAGCTTAGACAATGAGCAGTTCTTC. The variable domain in full, with the rest retrieved from reference TRBV7-2 and TRBJ2-1, is GAGVSQSPSNKVTEKGKDVELRCDPISGHTALYWYRQSLGQGLEFLIYFQGNSAPDKSGLPSDRFSAERTGGSVSTLTIQRTQQEDSAVYLCASSLDNEQFFGPGTRLTVL.

A few counts support this clonotype. DNA of the CDR3: TGTGCCAGCAGCTTGCAGCAGGGTGTAGGCTACACCTTC. Translated, it gives CASSLQQGVGYTF. This chain joins TRBV5-6 and TRBJ1-2; D may be TRBD1 (5 bases). Looked up from germline, CDR1 is SGHDT and CDR2 is YYEEEE. Trimming shortened V by 1 base and J by 8 bases, and 12 bases separated the two germline ends. The CDR3 extends over 13 amino acids.

This clonotype came up a few times. This rearrangement joins TRBV5-8 to TRBJ1-1, with 7 bases that match TRBD1. The CDR3 spans 13 residues. Germline V gene sequence: CDR1 SGHTS, CDR2 YDEGEE. V shed 1 base, J shed 6 bases, and the junction held 3 bases outside the gene matches. CDR3 residues: CASSLTRGAEAFF. CDR3 DNA: TGTGCCAGCAGCTTGACCAGGGGGGCTGAAGCTTTCTTT.

There are a few counts of this clonotype. CDR3 loop: CASSLKFGRGSGANVLTF. The DNA for the CDR3 is TGTGCCAGCAGCTTGAAGTTCGGGAGGGGTTCTGGGGCCAACGTCCTGACTTTC. V usage is TRBV7-9 and J usage is TRBJ2-6; TRBD2 aligns across 8 bases. The V gene's germline CDR1 is SEHNR and CDR2 FQNEAQ (reference sequence). J lost 1 base, V lost 3 bases, and 8 bases had no gene match. The CDR3 length is 18 residues.

This clonotype was found a few times. This chain joins TRBV4-1 and TRBJ2-3; 9 nucleotides match TRBD2. CDR1 is MGHRA, CDR2 YSYEKL, per germline. The J segment lost 4 bases and the V segment lost 4 bases, leaving 9 bases of the junction unmatched. The CDR3 is made up of 16 amino acids. CDR3 nucleotide sequence: TGCGCCAGCAGCCCAATGGCGGGGGGGTCGGCAGATACGCAGTATTTT. The encoded protein is CASSPMAGGSADTQYF.

This clonotype was detected many times. V usage is TRBV7-2 and J usage is TRBJ1-1; 7 bases are a match to TRBD1. Germline V CDR1 and CDR2: SGHTA, FQGNSA. V was pared by 1 base and J by 4 bases, with 3 bases of the junction left unmatched. CDR3 length: 14 amino acids. This CDR3 is CASSLGSGGTEAFF. The DNA for the CDR3 is TGTGCCAGCAGCTTAGGGTCAGGGGGCACTGAAGCTTTCTTT.

The chain recombines TRBV5-6 with TRBJ1-1; D ambiguous. The CDR3 length is 18 residues. CDR1 SGHDT and CDR2 YYEEEE come from the germline V gene. The V gene lost 0 bases and the J gene lost 0 bases, with 18 bases spanning the gap. The CDR3 is CASSLAIRWAAMNTEAFF. The DNA for the CDR3 is TGTGCCAGCAGCTTGGCCATACGATGGGCAGCGATGAACACTGAAGCTTTCTTT.

This clonotype was seen more than once but under ten times. The chain combines TRBV11-2 with TRBJ2-1; no firm D call. The CDR3 has 16 amino acids. Germline V gene data show CDR1 as SGHAT and CDR2 as FQNNGV. V was clipped by 1 base and J by 1 base, with 11 bases between them. The chain's CDR3 is CASSLVSPNSYNEQFF. CDR3 DNA: TGTGCCAGCAGCTTAGTGAGCCCAAATTCCTACAATGAGCAGTTCTTC. Full variable domain (remainder filled in from reference TRBV11-2 and TRBJ2-1): EAGVAQSPRYKIIEKRQSVAFWCNPISGHATLYWYQQILGQGPKLLIQFQNNGVVDDSQLPKDRFSAERLKGVDSTLKIQPAKLEDSAVYLCASSLVSPNSYNEQFFGPGTRLTVL.

The rearrangement uses TRBV5-4 and TRBJ2-7; 13 bases match TRBD2. This CDR3 is built from 18 residues. After removal of 1 base from V and 2 bases from J, the junction contained 9 bases not matched to a gene. The germline V gene has CDR1 SGHNT and CDR2 YYREEE (reference sequence). Here the CDR3 reads CASSLRARTSGSPYEQYF. CDR3 nucleotides: TGTGCCAGCAGCTTGAGGGCTCGGACTAGCGGGAGCCCCTACGAGCAGTACTTC.

This clonotype was detected many times. This chain connects TRBV5-1 to TRBJ2-3; 7 bases line up with TRBD2. With V trimmed by 4 bases and J by 1 base, 3 bases remained unmatched. The length of the CDR3 is 14 residues. In germline, CDR1 is SGHRS, CDR2 YFSETQ. The CDR3 protein is CASSPAGRTDTQYF. In DNA, the CDR3 is TGCGCCAGCAGCCCAGCGGGGCGCACAGATACGCAGTATTTT.

The CDR3 region has the DNA TGTGCCAGCAGCTTCACGCTGGGAGATACGCAGTATTTT. It yields the protein CASSFTLGDTQYF. The chain couples TRBV7-3 to TRBJ2-3, with no clear D. V lost 3 bases to trimming and J lost 5 bases, with 9 bases between them. The CDR3 spans 13 residues. From germline, CDR1 is SGHTA and CDR2 FQGTGA.

The chain carries TRBV6-2 or TRBV6-3 and TRBJ2-1, with D perhaps TRBD1 or TRBD2 (5 bases each). The CDR3 is made up of 14 amino acids. Trimming pared 8 bases from V and 7 bases from J, leaving 18 bases between. CDR1 and CDR2 (germline): MNHEY, SVGEGT. CDR3 nucleotide sequence: TGTGCCAGCGACCGGGACCAGTTGGATAATGAGCAGTTCTTC. Amino acid sequence: CASDRDQLDNEQFF.

The gene calls are TRBV7-2 and TRBJ2-3; D remains ambiguous. The V gene's germline CDR1 is SGHTA and CDR2 FQGNSA. V dropped 5 bases and J dropped 6 bases, with 12 bases sitting between them. CDR3 size: 13 residues. Written as DNA, the CDR3 is TGTGCCAGCAGCGCCCAGCCCCACGATACGCAGTATTTT. This codes for CASSAQPHDTQYF.